Listed below are T cell receptor beta chains from one sample, sequenced in a study of T cell responses to AZD1222 COVID-19 vaccine. Here immunoSEQ multiplex PCR was the method, and the copy in TCRdb shows in-frame clones only, minus some. Counted here are 150,000 to 200,000 clones, almost 90% occurring once; the ten biggest clones make up less than 0.55%. Sequences were derived from peripheral blood, sampled on day 0 of AZD1222 vaccination. These receptors all come from an adult in good health. CDR3s include the opening cysteine and the closing phenylalanine or tryptophan. D genes are given only for firm matches. Expanded clones get a size class; other rows say once, few or many, or leave the size out.

D gene: NA
clone size: NA
J gene: TRBJ1-5
V gene: TRBV2
CDR3 DNA: TGTGCCAGCAGCGACACTCAGCCCCAGCATTTT
CDR3 protein: CASSDTQPQHF

D gene: TRBD1
clone size: few
J gene: TRBJ2-5
V gene: TRBV19
CDR3 DNA: TGTGCCAGTAGCCCCGACCGGACAGGCTATCAAGAGACCCAGTACTTC
CDR3 protein: CASSPDRTGYQETQYF

D gene: NA
clone size: NA
J gene: TRBJ2-5
V gene: TRBV6-2/TRBV6-3
CDR3 DNA: TGTGCCAGCAGTCTCCAGGAAACTCAAGAGACCCAGTACTTC
CDR3 protein: CASSLQETQETQYF

D gene: NA
clone size: NA
J gene: TRBJ1-2
V gene: TRBV10-3
CDR3 DNA: TGTGCCATCGGGCAGTATGGCTACACCTTC
CDR3 protein: CAIGQYGYTF

D gene: TRBD1
clone size: NA
J gene: TRBJ2-1
V gene: TRBV27
CDR3 DNA: TGTGCCAGCAGTTTACGGGACAGGGCGGGAAATGAGCAGTTCTTC
CDR3 protein: CASSLRDRAGNEQFF

D gene: TRBD1
clone size: NA
J gene: TRBJ1-1
V gene: TRBV7-9
CDR3 DNA: TGTGCCAGCAGCGCAGGGGGAGAAGCTTTCTTT
CDR3 protein: CASSAGGEAFF

D gene: NA
clone size: NA
J gene: TRBJ1-2
V gene: TRBV15
CDR3 DNA: TGTGCCACCAGCAGGCGGGGAGCTAACTATGGCTACACCTTC
CDR3 protein: CATSRRGANYGYTF

D gene: NA
clone size: NA
J gene: TRBJ2-7
V gene: TRBV9
CDR3 DNA: TGTGCCAGCAGCAGGGCCGGAAGCTACGAGCAGTACTTC
CDR3 protein: CASSRAGSYEQYF

D gene: NA
clone size: NA
J gene: TRBJ1-3
V gene: TRBV28
CDR3 DNA: TGTGCCAGCAGGAGGGGGGGCGAGATTGGAAACACCATATATTTT
CDR3 protein: CASRRGGEIGNTIYF

D gene: NA
clone size: once
J gene: TRBJ2-7
V gene: TRBV7-2
CDR3 DNA: TGTGCCAGCAGCCCGCGGACCTTGTACGAGCAGTACTTC
CDR3 protein: CASSPRTLYEQYF

D gene: TRBD1
clone size: NA
J gene: TRBJ1-1
V gene: TRBV9
CDR3 DNA: TGTGCCAGCAGCGAGGGGGGGACAGTGGTACCTTTCTTT
CDR3 protein: CASSEGGTVVPFF

D gene: NA
clone size: NA
J gene: TRBJ1-2
V gene: TRBV11-2
CDR3 DNA: TGTGCCAGCAGCTCCGGACAGTTTGGCTACACCTTC
CDR3 protein: CASSSGQFGYTF

D gene: TRBD2
clone size: NA
J gene: TRBJ2-4
V gene: TRBV10-1
CDR3 DNA: TGCGCCAGCAGTGATAGTCTAGCGGGAGCGGGGTACATTCAGTACTTC
CDR3 protein: CASSDSLAGAGYIQYF

D gene: NA
clone size: few
J gene: TRBJ1-3
V gene: TRBV3-1/TRBV3-2
CDR3 DNA: TGTGCCAGCAGCCAATTAAGGAGAAACACCATATATTTT
CDR3 protein: CASSQLRRNTIYF

D gene: NA
clone size: NA
J gene: TRBJ2-1
V gene: TRBV3-1/TRBV3-2
CDR3 DNA: TGTGCCAGCAGCCAAGGACCCCCCCACAACGAGCAGTTCTTC
CDR3 protein: CASSQGPPHNEQFF

D gene: NA
clone size: NA
J gene: TRBJ2-4
V gene: TRBV5-6
CDR3 DNA: TGTGCCAGCAGCTTCACAGCAGCCAAAAACATTCAGTACTTC
CDR3 protein: CASSFTAAKNIQYF

D gene: NA
clone size: NA
J gene: TRBJ2-3
V gene: TRBV2
CDR3 DNA: TGTGCCACCATTCGCACAGATACGCAGTATTTT
CDR3 protein: CATIRTDTQYF

D gene: TRBD1
clone size: once
J gene: TRBJ1-1
V gene: TRBV19
CDR3 DNA: TGTGCCAGTAGCAGAACAGGGGGCCGTGGCACTGAAGCTTTCTTT
CDR3 protein: CASSRTGGRGTEAFF

D gene: NA
clone size: NA
J gene: TRBJ1-2
V gene: TRBV5-6
CDR3 DNA: TGTGCCAGCAGCTTGGGTCTTTATGATGGCTACACCTTC
CDR3 protein: CASSLGLYDGYTF

D gene: TRBD1
clone size: NA
J gene: TRBJ2-7
V gene: TRBV28
CDR3 DNA: TGTGCCAGCGAACCCGGGACAGCTAAATACGAGCAGTACTTC
CDR3 protein: CASEPGTAKYEQYF

D gene: NA
clone size: NA
J gene: TRBJ2-7
V gene: TRBV12-3/TRBV12-4
CDR3 DNA: TGTGCCAGCAGTAAAACAGAAGATTACGAGCAGTACTTC
CDR3 protein: CASSKTEDYEQYF

D gene: NA
clone size: NA
J gene: TRBJ1-2
V gene: TRBV7-3
CDR3 DNA: TGTGCCAGCAGCTTAATGGGCAGGGACCCGCAGAGCTACACCTTC
CDR3 protein: CASSLMGRDPQSYTF

D gene: NA
clone size: NA
J gene: TRBJ1-5
V gene: TRBV28
CDR3 DNA: TGTGCCAGCAGTCAGGACAGCAATCAGCCCCAGCATTTT
CDR3 protein: CASSQDSNQPQHF

D gene: NA
clone size: NA
J gene: TRBJ2-1
V gene: TRBV5-1
CDR3 DNA: TGCGCCAGCAGCCCCCTTCCTACCAATGAGCAGTTCTTC
CDR3 protein: CASSPLPTNEQFF

D gene: NA
clone size: NA
J gene: TRBJ2-3
V gene: TRBV28
CDR3 DNA: TGTGCCAGCAGTTTAGGTACGTCTCTAGCGTTGAGCACAGATACGCAGTATTTT
CDR3 protein: CASSLGTSLALSTDTQYF

D gene: NA
clone size: NA
J gene: TRBJ1-2
V gene: TRBV6-1
CDR3 DNA: TGTGCCAGCAGTGGACGCAGGCCGTCCCCGGGTCACAACTATGGCTACACCTTC
CDR3 protein: CASSGRRPSPGHNYGYTF

D gene: NA
clone size: NA
J gene: TRBJ1-2
V gene: TRBV6-5
CDR3 DNA: TGTGCCAGCAGTTACTTAAGAGGGGAAACTAACTATGGCTACACCTTC
CDR3 protein: CASSYLRGETNYGYTF

D gene: TRBD1
clone size: NA
J gene: TRBJ1-4
V gene: TRBV28
CDR3 DNA: TGTGCCAGCAGACCTGACAGGGGGCGAGAAAAACTGTTTTTT
CDR3 protein: CASRPDRGREKLFF

D gene: NA
clone size: NA
J gene: TRBJ1-1
V gene: TRBV7-8
CDR3 DNA: TGTGCCAGCAGCTCGACCGGGGCTACTGAAGCTTTCTTT
CDR3 protein: CASSSTGATEAFF

D gene: NA
clone size: NA
J gene: TRBJ2-1
V gene: TRBV5-1
CDR3 DNA: TGCGCCAGCAGCCCGACTAATCCCTCCTACAATGAGCAGTTCTTC
CDR3 protein: CASSPTNPSYNEQFF

D gene: NA
clone size: NA
J gene: TRBJ2-7
V gene: TRBV3-1/TRBV3-2
CDR3 DNA: TGTGCCAGCAGCCGTTCGGGTTCACTGCAGTACTTC
CDR3 protein: CASSRSGSLQYF